This T cell receptor beta chain came from a study of graft-versus-host responses after intestinal transplantation (dated by TCRdb to about 2021). Turning to the overall study: The transplants that recipients got were multivisceral, liver-intestinal, or isolated intestinal. Anti-thymocyte globulin induction was given to all recipients, followed by maintenance tacrolimus and steroids for around three years. Samples from a few later patients were sequenced in-house on an Illumina MiSeq with MiXCR processing rather than by the commercial service. Donor T cell macrochimerism was defined as a peak of at least 4% donor T cells among recipient peripheral blood mononuclear cells. The cohort enrolled 20 to 30 intestinal transplant recipients, one of whom was a retransplant, and 3 patients without pretransplant specimens were excluded. Alloreactive clones were identified by sequencing pre-transplant mixed lymphocyte reaction products and comparing them with unstimulated pre-transplant donor and recipient T cells. Bulk TCR-beta CDR3 sequencing was used to track graft-versus-host and host-versus-graft alloreactive T cell clones in the graft, circulation and bone marrow after intestinal transplantation.

This sample's time point label indicates: cells obtained before transplantation from donor or recipient. CD3+CD4+ and CD3+CD8+ populations were FACS-sorted from unstimulated pre-transplant donor and recipient cells taken from spleen or lymph nodes. This clone was picked up one time. Its antigen is unknown. No per-base quality is available; no much larger clone lies one base away. The library came from the immunoSEQ multiplex PCR assay. For most patients, genomic DNA was isolated using the Qiagen DNeasy Blood and Tissue Kit and was shipped frozen to Adaptive Biotechnologies for TCR sequencing. Adaptive Biotechnologies carried out high-throughput TCR-beta CDR3 sequencing of genomic DNA for most patients. The authors' pipeline ran thus. TCR sequencing data were retrieved from Adaptive's ImmunoSEQ software for roughly 17 patients, whereas three other patients were processed with MiXCR and VDJtools. CD4 versus CD8 sorting errors were corrected by removing sequences found in both subsets at a frequency ratio below 5:1. CDR3 nucleotide sequences shared between donor and recipient were removed because their origin could not be assigned. At least 2-fold expansion over unstimulated cells and a minimum CFSE-low frequency of 0.002% (template counts) or 0.001% (read counts) were required for clones to be classified as alloreactive. Clones were considered mappable if detected in sequenced pre-transplant spleen, lymph node, or MLR CFSE-low populations of the donor or recipient. The cumulative frequency of alloreactive clones was calculated as a percentage of all sequences, weighted by copy number. TCRdb provides this immuneACCESS table in a form limited to in-frame rearrangements. Some clones are lacking; in checked studies, under half of them reflect an unresolved V gene, and why the rest are absent is not known. The DNA gave D and trimming, while V, J and clone size come from that table. The sample profile shows about 150,000 clones; approximately 91% of them were found once. The top ten constitute 0.15% to 0.2% of the sample.

From a lookup of the germline V gene, CDR1 and CDR2 are SGHRS and YFSETQ. CDR3 length: 16 amino acids, cysteine to phenylalanine. Only CDR3 DNA is held: 48 bases, read in frame from base 1. The germline ends are 12 bases apart after V is trimmed by 2 bases and J by 0 bases. Here is what the overall study found, with its caveats: GvH clones turned up in recipient bone marrow, with some appearing earlier in ileal mucosa or blood, a pattern consistent with an intestinal mucosal origin. Peak levels of circulating GvH clones were associated with declines in HvG clones early after transplant. Conclusions were limited by the relatively low number and heterogeneity of intestinal transplant patients. In patients with donor T cell macrochimerism, the allografts had high GvH to HvG T cell clonal ratios.

Here the chain combines TRBV5-1 and TRBJ1-3; no D segment can be confidently identified. Sequenced here: unstimulated CD4+ T cells sorted from spleen or lymph node cells, sampled before intestinal transplant. The source of this sequence is a human donor who received an intestinal transplant. CDR3 reads: CASSLWTGSSGNTIYF. Here is the DNA: TGCGCCAGCAGCTTATGGACCGGGAGCTCTGGAAACACCATATATTTT.